The T cell receptor beta chain described here comes from a study of spatial heterogeneity in lung cancer. Study observations and caveats: How many expanded intratumoral alpha and beta TCRs were present tracked the tumor mutation count, which was a count of nonsynonymous mutations.

TCRdb re-called the 5' RACE reads with MiXCR, one entry per CDR3 protein. Of some 5,900 distinct CDR3 sequences detected, about 7.7% appear once; the ten largest clones hold 28%. This clonotype qualifies as medium-sized. What it binds is unknown. With the library built for alpha chains, this beta chain is off target and its frequency is not meaningful. This CDR3 is 14 amino acids long. The trim removed 4 bases at V and 4 bases at J, leaving 4 bases unmatched. CDR1 SGHRS and CDR2 YFSETQ come from the germline V gene. Time point defined: sample taken at primary tumor resection. This sequence was found in a female donor with early-stage non-small cell lung cancer. Sequencing was performed on lung tumor tissue, taken at surgery. The chain recombines TRBV5-1 with TRBJ2-7; 11 bases line up with TRBD1. The CDR3, as DNA: TGCGCCAGCAGCGGGACAGGGGGAGAGTACGAGCAGTACTTC. This sequence encodes CASSGTGGEYEQYF.